The 26 T cell receptor beta chains reported below all come from one sample, sequenced in a study of T cell repertoires in cytomegalovirus infection. TCRdb redid the calling of the reads with MiXCR, one entry per CDR3 protein. This sample has roughly 230,000 distinct CDR3 sequences, with around 6.6% found just once. Sequenced: PBMCs. The receptors derive from a human donor in good health (CMV status not recorded). Some clones in this sample may be carry-over from other donors' samples.

In this sample, this clonotype turned up many times. The chain is built from TRBV7-9 and TRBJ1-3, with unresolved D. The germline V and J ends were trimmed by 4 bases and 0 bases, with 16 bases remaining between them. The CDR3 has 17 amino acids. Germline V CDR1 and CDR2: SEHNR, FQNEAQ (reference sequence). In nucleotides, the CDR3 is TGTGCCAGCAGCTCGCTCAATCGCGCACACTCTGGAAACACCATATATTTT. It encodes CASSSLNRAHSGNTIYF.

This clonotype was found many times. The chain uses TRBV7-9 and TRBJ1-2; D ambiguous. The germline V gene has CDR1 SEHNR and CDR2 FQNEAQ (reference sequence). The CDR3 loop spans 15 amino acids. Trimming stripped 1 base from V and 0 bases from J, with 9 bases between. The CDR3 is CASSLEPFSNYGYTF. The CDR3 DNA follows: TGTGCCAGCAGCTTAGAACCTTTTTCTAACTATGGCTACACCTTC.

This clonotype was counted many times. The chain couples TRBV29-1 to TRBJ1-1, with a tentative D call TRBD1 (5 bases). Germline V gives CDR1 SQVTM, CDR2 ANQGSEA. With 6 bases removed from V and 1 base from J, the gap between germline ends came to 15 bases. This CDR3 region has 14 residues. CDR3 coding DNA: TGCAGCGTCTCAGGGAATCCAACGAACACTGAAGCTTTCTTT. It specifies CSVSGNPTNTEAFF.

This clonotype came up many times. J is TRBJ1-5 and V is TRBV28; 7 bases map to TRBD1. From germline, CDR1 is MDHEN and CDR2 SYDVKM. The CDR3 spans 15 residues. The V segment lost 10 bases and the J segment 6 bases; nucleotides outside the gene matches: 15. CDR3 amino acids: CATHPLRGPAQPQHF. In DNA form, the CDR3 reads TGTGCCACGCATCCTTTAAGGGGGCCGGCTCAGCCCCAGCATTTT. The full variable domain, in which reference TRBV28 and TRBJ1-5 provide the parts outside the CDR3, is DVKVTQSSRYLVKRTGEKVFLECVQDMDHENMFWYRQDPGLGLRLIYFSYDVKMKEKGDIPEGYSVSREKKERFSLILESASTNQTSMYLCATHPLRGPAQPQHFGDGTRLSIL.

This clonotype has ten or more counts. The chain is built from TRBV29-1 and TRBJ1-2; no clear D. This CDR3 is built from 14 residues. The germline V gene encodes CDR1 SQVTM and CDR2 ANQGSEA. Trimming took 4 bases from V and 4 from J, leaving 16 bases between them. CDR3 DNA: TGCAGCGTTGGGAAGAGGGCAGATCTCTATGGCTACACCTTC. This sequence encodes CSVGKRADLYGYTF.

This clonotype was counted many times. V usage is TRBV25-1 and J usage is TRBJ1-2, with TRBD1 identical over 10 bases. The CDR3 extends over 15 amino acids. The germline CDR1 and CDR2 sequences are MGHDK and SYGVNS. Trimming at V came to 2 bases and at J to 4 bases, leaving 4 bases not matched to a gene. DNA of the CDR3: TGTGCCAGCAGTGAACCTGGACAGGGGGGCTATGGCTACACCTTC. Translated, it gives CASSEPGQGGYGYTF.

At least ten counts were recorded for this clonotype. This chain uses TRBV18 with TRBJ2-1, with 9 bases identical to TRBD2. Germline values: CDR1 KGHSH, CDR2 LQKENI. The CDR3 totals 16 residues. Trimming at V came to 2 bases and at J to 1 base, leaving 3 bases not matched to a gene. The CDR3 here is CASSPRSGGSYNEQFF. The CDR3 nucleotides read TGTGCCAGCTCACCAAGAAGCGGGGGGTCCTACAATGAGCAGTTCTTC.

This clonotype occurred many times. This chain joins TRBV6-5 and TRBJ1-3, with 8 nucleotides matching TRBD1. V trimming: 6 bases; J trimming: 2 bases; junction bases outside the gene matches: 9. The V gene's germline CDR1 is MNHEY and CDR2 SVGAGI. The CDR3 is 16 amino acids. CDR3 protein: CASSSNPDRAGNTIYF. CDR3 DNA sequence: TGTGCCAGCAGCTCAAACCCGGACAGGGCTGGAAACACCATATATTTT.

This clonotype was detected many times. This rearrangement joins TRBV4-1 to TRBJ1-1; TRBD1 is a possible D gene (5 bases). V was trimmed by 1 base and J by 11 bases, leaving 17 bases between them. Germline CDR1 is MGHRA and CDR2 is YSYEKL. This CDR3 has 14 amino acids. Written as DNA, the CDR3 is TGCGCCAGCAGCCAAGTTCGGGTTGAAGGGGAGGCTTTCTTT. Protein: CASSQVRVEGEAFF.

This sequence joins TRBV4-2 and TRBJ2-1, with 10 bases lining up with TRBD2. CDR3 length equals 16 residues. Germline V CDR1 and CDR2: LGHNA, YNFKEQ. V lost 0 bases and J lost 4; bases outside the gene matches: 3. The CDR3 bases are TGTGCCAGCAGCCAAGACGTAGCGGGGGGATACAATGAGCAGTTCTTC. Translation: CASSQDVAGGYNEQFF.

This clonotype has at least ten counts. The rearrangement links TRBV29-1 to TRBJ2-2, with 10 positions matching TRBD2. In germline, CDR1 is SQVTM, CDR2 ANQGSEA. The ends lost 4 bases at V and 5 bases at J; junction bases unmatched: 10. The CDR3 runs 16 residues. The chain's CDR3 is CSVGSLAGGRTGELFF. The CDR3 DNA sequence: TGCAGCGTTGGGTCTTTAGCGGGGGGAAGGACCGGGGAGCTGTTTTTT.

The table lists this clonotype with many counts. V is TRBV4-3 and J is TRBJ1-5; D call uncertain. The length of the CDR3 is 13 residues. V was trimmed by 0 bases and J by 6 bases, leaving 6 bases between them. The germline V gene encodes CDR1 LGHNA and CDR2 YSLEER. The CDR3, as DNA: TGCGCCAGCAGCCAAGATCGGGGTCAGCCCCAGCATTTT. Residues: CASSQDRGQPQHF.

This clonotype was observed many times. The J gene is TRBJ2-1, the V gene TRBV28, with 7 bases lining up with TRBD1. The CDR3 runs to 20 residues. Germline V lookup: CDR1 MDHEN, CDR2 SYDVKM. J was trimmed by 10 bases and V by 2 bases; bases with no gene match: 26. CDR3 bases: TGTGCCAGCAGTTTAGTTGGGACAGAGACTATGACTATGTGGGGTAGGGAGCAGTTCTTC. It codes for CASSLVGTETMTMWGREQFF.

This clonotype was found a few times. The V call is TRBV30, the J call TRBJ1-5, with 9 bases identical to TRBD1. The CDR3 sequence is 14 residues long. CDR1 and CDR2 from the germline V gene are GTSNPN and SVGIG (reference sequence). V was pared by 3 bases and J by 6 bases, with 6 bases of the junction left unmatched. In nucleotides, the CDR3 is TGTGCCTGGAGAGGGGACAGGGAGACTCAGCCCCAGCATTTT. It yields the protein CAWRGDRETQPQHF.

This clonotype was found many times. The chain joins TRBV28 to TRBJ1-1; TRBD1 is a possible D gene (6 bases). Looked up from germline, CDR1 is MDHEN and CDR2 is SYDVKM. V shed 2 bases and J shed 1 base, with 11 bases lying between them. This CDR3 region has 15 residues. The CDR3 reads CASSLGGTTNTEAFF. The DNA for the CDR3 is TGTGCCAGCAGTTTAGGGGGGACAACGAACACTGAAGCTTTCTTT. The whole variable domain, filled in from reference TRBV28 and TRBJ1-1, reads DVKVTQSSRYLVKRTGEKVFLECVQDMDHENMFWYRQDPGLGLRLIYFSYDVKMKEKGDIPEGYSVSREKKERFSLILESASTNQTSMYLCASSLGGTTNTEAFFGQGTRLTVV.

Ten or more counts support this clonotype. DNA for the CDR3: TGTGCCAGCAGTCTGACAGGTTCGAACACCGGGGAGCTGTTTTTT. Protein product: CASSLTGSNTGELFF. V is TRBV28 and J is TRBJ2-2, with a tentative D call TRBD1 (6 bases). Germline values: CDR1 MDHEN, CDR2 SYDVKM. The CDR3 sequence is 15 residues long. The ends were cut back, 5 bases at V and 0 bases at J, with 10 bases in the middle.

This clonotype was seen many times. The rearrangement uses TRBV7-2 and TRBJ2-5, with no clear D. The germline V and J ends were trimmed by 6 bases and 5 bases, with 7 bases remaining between them. In germline, CDR1 is SGHTA, CDR2 FQGNSA. The CDR3 is 11 amino acids. The CDR3 DNA is TGTGCCAGCAGGTCGGGCGAGACCCAGTACTTC. Translated, it gives CASRSGETQYF.

There are many counts of this clonotype. The rearrangement joins TRBV29-1 to TRBJ2-7, with D unresolved. The CDR3 loop spans 11 amino acids. Trimming removed 5 bases from V and 4 bases from J, with 9 bases in between. Germline loops: CDR1 SQVTM, CDR2 ANQGSEA. In nucleotides, the CDR3 is TGCAGCGTTCTTACAGTTTACGAGCAGTACTTC. Translation: CSVLTVYEQYF.

This clonotype was seen at least ten times. J is TRBJ2-1 and V is TRBV20-1; 13 nucleotides line up with TRBD2. V shed 2 bases, J shed 0 bases, and the junction held 10 bases outside the gene matches. The CDR3 contains 19 residues. Germline V gene data show CDR1 as DFQATT and CDR2 as SNEGSKA (reference sequence). The CDR3 DNA follows: TGCAGTGCTAGAACCGGACTAGCGGGGGCGTCGAGCTCCTACAATGAGCAGTTCTTC. Translated: CSARTGLAGASSSYNEQFF.

In its sample, this clonotype was seen many times. The gene calls are TRBV11-2 and TRBJ1-1; TRBD1 might be the D (6 bases). V lost 5 bases, J lost 5 bases, and 15 bases lay in between. From germline, CDR1 is SGHAT and CDR2 FQNNGV. CDR3 length equals 14 residues. CDR3 amino acids: CASSAGVKGTEAFF. CDR3 coding DNA: TGTGCCAGCAGCGCAGGGGTCAAAGGGACTGAAGCTTTCTTT.

CDR3 nucleotide sequence: TGCAGTGCGGACAGGGGCCAAGAGACCCAGTACTTC. It codes for CSADRGQETQYF. The rearrangement links TRBV20-1 to TRBJ2-5; 9 positions agree with TRBD1. Germline CDR1 DFQATT, CDR2 SNEGSKA (reference sequence). With 6 bases clipped from V and 1 base from J, the junction kept 0 bases outside the gene matches. There are 12 residues in the CDR3.

This clonotype was detected many times. The chain combines TRBV29-1 with TRBJ1-1; D remains ambiguous. Germline-derived CDR1 and CDR2 are SQVTM and ANQGSEA. Between the trimmed V and J ends, which lost 7 bases and 6 bases, there was a span of 12 bases. The CDR3 loop spans 11 amino acids. The CDR3: CSGGSGSEAFF. In DNA form, the CDR3 reads TGCAGCGGAGGATCGGGGTCTGAAGCTTTCTTT.

This clonotype was detected ten times or more. The chain couples TRBV4-3 to TRBJ1-4; no definite D call. CDR3 length equals 15 residues. Germline values: CDR1 LGHNA, CDR2 YSLEER. Between the trimmed V and J ends, which lost 1 base and 8 bases, there was a span of 14 bases. CDR3 amino acids: CASSQVLALGEKLFF. The CDR3 bases are TGCGCCAGCAGCCAAGTTTTGGCCCTCGGGGAAAAACTGTTTTTT.

This clonotype occurred many times. The genes are TRBV12-3 or TRBV12-4 and TRBJ1-2; 9 bases align to TRBD1. V shed 5 bases, J shed 8 bases, and the junction held 6 bases outside the gene matches. CDR3 length: 13 amino acids. CDR3 loop: CASSKRTGEGYTF. As DNA, the CDR3 is TGTGCCAGCAGTAAACGGACAGGGGAAGGCTACACCTTC.

This clonotype was recorded at least ten times. The chain is built from TRBV6-2 or TRBV6-3 and TRBJ2-1; D call uncertain. Germline V gives CDR1 MNHEY, CDR2 SVGEGT. The ends were cut back, 6 bases at V and 10 bases at J, with 10 bases in the middle. The CDR3 length is 11 residues. The CDR3 region is CASSNPKEQFF. CDR3 nucleotides: TGTGCCAGCAGCAACCCAAAGGAGCAGTTCTTC.

Many counts were recorded for this clonotype. J is TRBJ1-6 and V is TRBV9, with D uncertain. The CDR3 runs 13 residues. The germline V gene has CDR1 SGDLS and CDR2 YYNGEE. V was shortened by 4 bases and J by 8 bases, with 10 bases between the two germline ends. This CDR3 is CASSLDGDSPLHF. CDR3 bases: TGTGCCAGCAGCCTAGACGGCGATTCACCCCTCCACTTT.